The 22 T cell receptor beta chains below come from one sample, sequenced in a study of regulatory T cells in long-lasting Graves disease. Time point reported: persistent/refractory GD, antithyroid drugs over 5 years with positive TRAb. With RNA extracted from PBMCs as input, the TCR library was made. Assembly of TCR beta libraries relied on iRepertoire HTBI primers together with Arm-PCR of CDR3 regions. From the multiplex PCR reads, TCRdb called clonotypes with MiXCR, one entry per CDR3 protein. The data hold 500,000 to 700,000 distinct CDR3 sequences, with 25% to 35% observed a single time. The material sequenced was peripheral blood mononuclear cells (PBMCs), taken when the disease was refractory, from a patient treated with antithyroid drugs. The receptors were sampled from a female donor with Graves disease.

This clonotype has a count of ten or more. CDR3 loop: CASSSSGNFARNEQFF. The CDR3 region has the DNA TGTGCCAGCAGTTCTAGCGGGAATTTTGCGCGTAATGAGCAGTTCTTC. The V and J genes are TRBV28 and TRBJ2-1; TRBD2 matches 9 bases. The trim removed 4 bases at V and 7 bases at J, leaving 11 bases unmatched. CDR1 is MDHEN, CDR2 SYDVKM, per germline. The CDR3 runs 16 residues.

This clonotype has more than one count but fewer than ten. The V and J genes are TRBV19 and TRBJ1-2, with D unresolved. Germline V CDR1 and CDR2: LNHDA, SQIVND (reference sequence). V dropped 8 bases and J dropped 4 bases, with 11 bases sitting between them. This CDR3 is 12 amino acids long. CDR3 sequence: CASRRNPYGYTF. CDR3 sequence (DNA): TGTGCCAGTCGACGGAACCCCTATGGCTACACCTTC.

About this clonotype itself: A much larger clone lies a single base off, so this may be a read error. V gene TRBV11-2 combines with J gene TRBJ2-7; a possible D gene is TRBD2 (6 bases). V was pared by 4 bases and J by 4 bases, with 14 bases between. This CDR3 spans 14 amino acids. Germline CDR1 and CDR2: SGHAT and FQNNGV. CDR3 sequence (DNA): TGTGCCAGCAGCTCCCAGGGACGGGGGTACGAGCAGTACTTC. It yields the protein CASSSQGRGYEQYF.

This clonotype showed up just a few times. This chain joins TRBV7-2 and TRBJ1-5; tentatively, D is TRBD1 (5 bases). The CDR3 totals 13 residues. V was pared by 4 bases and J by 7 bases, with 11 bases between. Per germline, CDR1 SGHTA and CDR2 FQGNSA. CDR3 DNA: TGTGCCAGCAGCTCAGTTGGGGGACAGCCCCAGCATTTT. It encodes CASSSVGGQPQHF.

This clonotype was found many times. CDR3 in amino acids: CASRFAPPGLFMNTEAFF. For the CDR3, the DNA is TGTGCCAGCAGGTTCGCCCCCCCTGGCCTTTTCATGAACACTGAAGCTTTCTTT. The chain employs TRBV12-3 or TRBV12-4 and TRBJ1-1; D not resolved. The CDR3 has 18 amino acids. V lost 6 bases and J lost 0, with 23 bases in between.

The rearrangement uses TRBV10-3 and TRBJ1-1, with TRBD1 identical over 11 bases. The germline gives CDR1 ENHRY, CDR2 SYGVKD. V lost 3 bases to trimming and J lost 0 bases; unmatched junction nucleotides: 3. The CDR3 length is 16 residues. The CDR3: CAISDRDRGVNTEAFF. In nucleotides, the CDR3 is TGTGCCATCAGTGACCGGGACAGGGGGGTGAACACTGAAGCTTTCTTT.

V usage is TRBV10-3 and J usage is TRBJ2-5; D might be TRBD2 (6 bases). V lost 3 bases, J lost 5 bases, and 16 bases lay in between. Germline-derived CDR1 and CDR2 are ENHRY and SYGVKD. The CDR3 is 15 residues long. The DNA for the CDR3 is TGTGCCATCAGTGACCTACTAGCAGCGGCGGAGACCCAGTACTTC. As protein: CAISDLLAAAETQYF.

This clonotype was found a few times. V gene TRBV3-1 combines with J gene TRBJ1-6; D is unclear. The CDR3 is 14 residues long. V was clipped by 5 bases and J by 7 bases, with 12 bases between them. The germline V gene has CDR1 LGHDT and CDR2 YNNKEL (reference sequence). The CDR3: CASSYRRFNSPLHF. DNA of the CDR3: TGTGCCAGCAGCTACCGACGGTTCAATTCACCCCTCCACTTT.

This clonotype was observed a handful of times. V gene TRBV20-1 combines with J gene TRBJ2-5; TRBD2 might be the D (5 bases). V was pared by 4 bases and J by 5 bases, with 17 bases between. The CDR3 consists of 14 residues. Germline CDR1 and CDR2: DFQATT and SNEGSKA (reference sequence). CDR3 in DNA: TGCAGTGCTATTGCGGGTCTACCCCAGGAGACCCAGTACTTC. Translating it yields CSAIAGLPQETQYF.

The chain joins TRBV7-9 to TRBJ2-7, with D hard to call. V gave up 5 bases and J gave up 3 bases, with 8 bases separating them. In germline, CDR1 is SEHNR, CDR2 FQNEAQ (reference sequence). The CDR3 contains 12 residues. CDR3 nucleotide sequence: TGTGCCAGCAGCCCGGACCTCTACGAGCAGTACTTC. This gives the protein CASSPDLYEQYF.

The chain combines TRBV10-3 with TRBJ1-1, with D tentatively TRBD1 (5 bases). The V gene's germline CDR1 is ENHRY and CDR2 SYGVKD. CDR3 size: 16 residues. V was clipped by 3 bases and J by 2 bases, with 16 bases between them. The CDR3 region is CAISDVLVGANTEAFF. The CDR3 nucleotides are TGTGCCATCAGTGATGTTTTGGTAGGGGCTAACACTGAAGCTTTCTTT.

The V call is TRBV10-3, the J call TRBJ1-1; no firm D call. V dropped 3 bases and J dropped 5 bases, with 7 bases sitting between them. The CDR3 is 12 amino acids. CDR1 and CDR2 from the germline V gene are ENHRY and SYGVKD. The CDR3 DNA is TGTGCCATCAGTGAAGAGGGAACTGAAGCTTTCTTT. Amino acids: CAISEEGTEAFF.

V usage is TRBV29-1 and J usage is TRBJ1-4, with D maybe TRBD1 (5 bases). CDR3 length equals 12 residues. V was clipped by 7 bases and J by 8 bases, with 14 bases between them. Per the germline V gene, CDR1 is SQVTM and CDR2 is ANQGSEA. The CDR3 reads CSAWGVGEKLFF. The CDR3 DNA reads TGCAGCGCCTGGGGGGTTGGCGAAAAACTGTTTTTT.

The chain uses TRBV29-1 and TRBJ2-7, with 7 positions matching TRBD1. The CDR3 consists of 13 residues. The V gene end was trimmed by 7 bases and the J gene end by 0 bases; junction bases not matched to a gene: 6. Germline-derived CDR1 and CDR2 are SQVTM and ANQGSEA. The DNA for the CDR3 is TGCAGCGACAGGGGAAGAAGCTCCTACGAGCAGTACTTC. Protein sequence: CSDRGRSSYEQYF.

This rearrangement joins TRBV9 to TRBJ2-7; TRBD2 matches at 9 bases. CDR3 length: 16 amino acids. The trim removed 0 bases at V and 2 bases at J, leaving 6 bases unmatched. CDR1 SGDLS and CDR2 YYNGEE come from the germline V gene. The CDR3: CASSVGHSGRTYEQYF. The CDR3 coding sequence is TGTGCCAGCAGCGTAGGTCACAGCGGGAGGACCTACGAGCAGTACTTC.

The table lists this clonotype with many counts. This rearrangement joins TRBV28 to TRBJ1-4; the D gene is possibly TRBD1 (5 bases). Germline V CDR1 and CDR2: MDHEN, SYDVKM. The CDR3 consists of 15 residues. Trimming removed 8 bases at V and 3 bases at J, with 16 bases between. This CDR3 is CASQTARAANEKLFF. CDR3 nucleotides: TGTGCCAGCCAGACAGCCCGAGCGGCTAATGAAAAACTGTTTTTT.

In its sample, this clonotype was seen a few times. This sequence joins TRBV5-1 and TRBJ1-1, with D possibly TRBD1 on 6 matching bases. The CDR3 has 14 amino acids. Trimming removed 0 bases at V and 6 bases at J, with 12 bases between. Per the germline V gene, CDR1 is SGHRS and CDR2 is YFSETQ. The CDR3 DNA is TGCGCCAGCAGCTTGGAATACAGGGACGCTGAAGCTTTCTTT. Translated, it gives CASSLEYRDAEAFF.

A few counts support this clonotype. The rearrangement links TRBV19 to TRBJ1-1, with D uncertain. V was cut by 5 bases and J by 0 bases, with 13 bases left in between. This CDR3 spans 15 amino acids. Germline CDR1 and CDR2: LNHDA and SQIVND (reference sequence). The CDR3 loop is CASSFPGLMNTEAFF. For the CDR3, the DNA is TGTGCCAGTAGTTTCCCCGGGCTGATGAACACTGAAGCTTTCTTT.

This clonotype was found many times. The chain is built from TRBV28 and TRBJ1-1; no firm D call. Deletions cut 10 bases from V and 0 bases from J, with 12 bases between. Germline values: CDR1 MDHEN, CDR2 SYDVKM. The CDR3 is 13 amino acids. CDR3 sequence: CATTLRLNTEAFF. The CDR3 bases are TGTGCCACAACCCTCCGCCTGAACACTGAAGCTTTCTTT.

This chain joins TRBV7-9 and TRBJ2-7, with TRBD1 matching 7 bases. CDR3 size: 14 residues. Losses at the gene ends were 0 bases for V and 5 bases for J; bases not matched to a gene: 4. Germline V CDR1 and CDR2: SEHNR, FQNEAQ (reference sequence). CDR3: CASSLADRAHEQYF. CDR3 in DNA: TGTGCCAGCAGCTTAGCAGACAGGGCCCACGAGCAGTACTTC.

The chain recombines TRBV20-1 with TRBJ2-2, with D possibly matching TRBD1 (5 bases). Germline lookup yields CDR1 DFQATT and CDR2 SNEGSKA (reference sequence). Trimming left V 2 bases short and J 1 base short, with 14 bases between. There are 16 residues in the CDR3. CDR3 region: CSARPGITGNTGELFF. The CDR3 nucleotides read TGCAGTGCTAGACCCGGTATTACAGGGAACACCGGGGAGCTGTTTTTT.

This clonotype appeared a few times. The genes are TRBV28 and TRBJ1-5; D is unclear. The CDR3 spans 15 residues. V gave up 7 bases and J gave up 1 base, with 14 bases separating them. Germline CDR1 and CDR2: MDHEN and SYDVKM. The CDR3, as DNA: TGTGCCAGCACCCCGCGATTTGAGAGCAATCAGCCCCAGCATTTT. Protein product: CASTPRFESNQPQHF.